The present T cell receptor beta chain was sequenced within a study of siplizumab effects on memory and regulatory T cells. Study outcomes and limitations: The authors could not assign a naive or memory phenotype to roughly 75-96% of proliferating CD4+ or CD8+ clones. Among alloreactive clones, only a minor fraction mapped to unstimulated subsets. Naive T cell populations appeared to exhibit greater diversity than memory cells and appeared to be major alloresponse contributors.

The CDR3 has 15 amino acids. V shed 5 bases, J shed 1 base, and the junction held 5 bases outside the gene matches. Germline V CDR1 and CDR2: SGHTA, FQGNSA. Every sample had roughly 100,000 of its TCR templates assayed. Only in-frame clones appear in the TCRdb table, and some are missing; sequencing was by immunoSEQ multiplex PCR. The sample consists of 90,000 to 110,000 clones, around 93% of them appearing once. On this clone itself: Its antigen is unidentified. Other nucleotide sequences from this sample produce the same CDR3.

Material for sequencing was CD4+ T cells sorted from blood. V is TRBV7-2 and J is TRBJ2-1; 7 nucleotides match TRBD1. This receptor was identified in a human donor in good health. The CDR3 sequence: CASSRDRASYNEQFF. The CDR3 bases are TGTGCCAGCAGCCGAGACAGGGCTTCCTACAATGAGCAGTTCTTC.